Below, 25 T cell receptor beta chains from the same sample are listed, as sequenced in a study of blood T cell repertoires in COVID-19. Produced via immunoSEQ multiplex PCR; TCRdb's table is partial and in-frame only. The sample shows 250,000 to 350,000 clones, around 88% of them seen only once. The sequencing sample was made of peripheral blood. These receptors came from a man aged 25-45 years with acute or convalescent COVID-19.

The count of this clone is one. CDR3 amino acids: CASSNLKNTEAFF. The CDR3 coding sequence is TGTGCCAGCAGCAATTTAAAGAACACTGAAGCTTTCTTT. The V gene is TRBV21-1, the J gene TRBJ1-1. TRBV21-1 is a pseudogene. The CDR3 extends over 13 amino acids.

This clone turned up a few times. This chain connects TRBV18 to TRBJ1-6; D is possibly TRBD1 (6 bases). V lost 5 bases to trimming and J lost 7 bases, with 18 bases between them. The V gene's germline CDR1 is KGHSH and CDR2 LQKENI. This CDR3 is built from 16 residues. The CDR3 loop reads CASSLGAGQTNSPLHF. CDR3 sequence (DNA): TGTGCCAGCTCATTGGGGGCCGGACAGACCAATTCACCCCTCCACTTT. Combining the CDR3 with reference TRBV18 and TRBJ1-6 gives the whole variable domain NAGVMQNPRHLVRRRGQEARLRCSPMKGHSHVYWYRQLPEEGLKFMVYLQKENIIDESGMPKERFSAEFPKEGPSILRIQQVVRGDSAAYFCASSLGAGQTNSPLHFGNGTRLTVT.

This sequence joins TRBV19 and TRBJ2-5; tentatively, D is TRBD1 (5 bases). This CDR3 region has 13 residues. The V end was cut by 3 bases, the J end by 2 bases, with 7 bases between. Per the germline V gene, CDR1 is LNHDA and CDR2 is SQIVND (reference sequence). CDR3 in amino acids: CASSMGLQETQYF. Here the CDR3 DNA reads TGTGCCAGTAGTATGGGGCTGCAAGAGACCCAGTACTTC.

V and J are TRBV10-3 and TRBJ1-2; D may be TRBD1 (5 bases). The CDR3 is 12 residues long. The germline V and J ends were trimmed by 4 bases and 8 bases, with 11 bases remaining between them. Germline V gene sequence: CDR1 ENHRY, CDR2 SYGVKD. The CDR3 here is CAISGQGQGYTF. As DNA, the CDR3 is TGTGCCATCAGTGGGCAGGGTCAGGGCTACACCTTC.

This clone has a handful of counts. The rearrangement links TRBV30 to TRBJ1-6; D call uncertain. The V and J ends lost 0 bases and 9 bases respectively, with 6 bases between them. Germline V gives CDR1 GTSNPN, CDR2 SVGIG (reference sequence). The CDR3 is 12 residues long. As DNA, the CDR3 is TGTGCCTGGAGTGTACGGGTTTCACCCCTCCACTTT. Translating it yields CAWSVRVSPLHF. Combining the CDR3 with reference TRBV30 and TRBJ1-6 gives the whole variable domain SQTIHQWPATLVQPVGSPLSLECTVEGTSNPNLYWYRQAAGRGLQLLFYSVGIGQISSEVPQNLSASRPQDRQFILSSKKLLLSDSGFYLCAWSVRVSPLHFGNGTRLTVT.

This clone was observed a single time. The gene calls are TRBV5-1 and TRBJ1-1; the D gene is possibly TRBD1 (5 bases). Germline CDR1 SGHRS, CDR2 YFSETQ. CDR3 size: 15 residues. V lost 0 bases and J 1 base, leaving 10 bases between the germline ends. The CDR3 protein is CASSLVGASNTEAFF. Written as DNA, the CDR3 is TGCGCCAGCAGCTTGGTAGGGGCCTCGAACACTGAAGCTTTCTTT.

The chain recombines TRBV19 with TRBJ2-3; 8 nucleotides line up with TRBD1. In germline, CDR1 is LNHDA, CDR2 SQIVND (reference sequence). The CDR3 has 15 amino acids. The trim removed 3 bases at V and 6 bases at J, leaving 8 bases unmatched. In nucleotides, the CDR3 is TGTGCCAGTAGTATGCCAGGGGGCTCCCCTGATACGCAGTATTTT. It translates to CASSMPGGSPDTQYF.

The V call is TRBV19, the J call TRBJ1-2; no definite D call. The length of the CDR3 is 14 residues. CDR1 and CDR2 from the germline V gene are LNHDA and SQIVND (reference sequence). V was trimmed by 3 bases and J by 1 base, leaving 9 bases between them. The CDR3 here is CASSIGSLNYGYTF. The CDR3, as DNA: TGTGCCAGTAGTATCGGGAGCCTTAACTATGGCTACACCTTC.

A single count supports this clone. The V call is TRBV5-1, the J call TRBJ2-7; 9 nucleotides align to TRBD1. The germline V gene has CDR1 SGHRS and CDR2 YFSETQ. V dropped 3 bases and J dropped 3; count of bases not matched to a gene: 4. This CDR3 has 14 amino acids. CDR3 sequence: CASSSGGQGYEQYF. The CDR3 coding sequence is TGCGCCAGCAGCTCCGGGGGACAGGGCTACGAGCAGTACTTC.

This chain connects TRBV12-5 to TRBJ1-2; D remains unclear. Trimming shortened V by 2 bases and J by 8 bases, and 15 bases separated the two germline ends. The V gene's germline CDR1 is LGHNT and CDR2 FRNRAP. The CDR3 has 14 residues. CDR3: CASGLPSESRGYTF. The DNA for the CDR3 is TGTGCTAGTGGTTTGCCCTCAGAATCGAGGGGCTACACCTTC.

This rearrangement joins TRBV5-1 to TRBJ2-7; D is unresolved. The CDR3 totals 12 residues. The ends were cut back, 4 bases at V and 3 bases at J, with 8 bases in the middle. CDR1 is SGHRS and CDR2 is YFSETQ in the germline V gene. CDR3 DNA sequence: TGCGCCAGCAGCATGGACGGCTACGAGCAGTACTTC. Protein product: CASSMDGYEQYF.

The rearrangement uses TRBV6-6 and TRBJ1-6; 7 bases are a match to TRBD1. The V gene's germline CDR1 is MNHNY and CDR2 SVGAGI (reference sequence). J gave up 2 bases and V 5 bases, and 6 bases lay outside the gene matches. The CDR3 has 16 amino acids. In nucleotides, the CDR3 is TGTGCCAGCAGTCGAACAGGGGACACCTATAATTCACCCCTCCACTTT. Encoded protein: CASSRTGDTYNSPLHF.

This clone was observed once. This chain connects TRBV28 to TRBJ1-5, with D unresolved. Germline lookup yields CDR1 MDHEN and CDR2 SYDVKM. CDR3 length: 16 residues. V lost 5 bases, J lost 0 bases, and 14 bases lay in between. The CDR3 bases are TGTGCCAGCAGTACCCCAGACGGGATTAGCAATCAGCCCCAGCATTTT. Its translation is CASSTPDGISNQPQHF.

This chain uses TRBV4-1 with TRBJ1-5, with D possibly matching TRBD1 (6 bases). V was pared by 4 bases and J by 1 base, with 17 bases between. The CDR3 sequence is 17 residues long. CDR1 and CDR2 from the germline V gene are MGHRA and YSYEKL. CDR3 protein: CASSLAGGGNSNQPQHF. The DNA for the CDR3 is TGCGCCAGCAGCCTCGCTGGCGGGGGCAACAGCAATCAGCCCCAGCATTTT.

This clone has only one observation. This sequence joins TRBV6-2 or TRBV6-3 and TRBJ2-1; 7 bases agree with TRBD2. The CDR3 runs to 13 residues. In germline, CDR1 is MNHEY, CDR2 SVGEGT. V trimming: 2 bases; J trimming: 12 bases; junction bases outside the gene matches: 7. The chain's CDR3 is CASSYTGGRGQFF. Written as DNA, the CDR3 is TGTGCCAGCAGTTACACGGGAGGACGGGGGCAGTTCTTC.

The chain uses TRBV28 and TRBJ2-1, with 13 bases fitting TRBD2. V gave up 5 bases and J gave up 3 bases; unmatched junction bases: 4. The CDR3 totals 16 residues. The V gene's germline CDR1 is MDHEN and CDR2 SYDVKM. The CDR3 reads CASSRGLAGSYNEQFF. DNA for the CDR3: TGTGCCAGCAGTCGGGGACTAGCGGGGAGCTACAATGAGCAGTTCTTC. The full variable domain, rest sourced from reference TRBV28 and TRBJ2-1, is DVKVTQSSRYLVKRTGEKVFLECVQDMDHENMFWYRQDPGLGLRLIYFSYDVKMKEKGDIPEGYSVSREKKERFSLILESASTNQTSMYLCASSRGLAGSYNEQFFGPGTRLTVL.

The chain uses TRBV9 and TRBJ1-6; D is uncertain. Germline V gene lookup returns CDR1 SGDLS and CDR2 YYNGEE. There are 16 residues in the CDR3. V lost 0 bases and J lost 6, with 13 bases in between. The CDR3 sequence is CASSVGGERINSPLHF. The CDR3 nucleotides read TGTGCCAGCAGCGTAGGGGGAGAGAGGATTAATTCACCCCTCCACTTT.

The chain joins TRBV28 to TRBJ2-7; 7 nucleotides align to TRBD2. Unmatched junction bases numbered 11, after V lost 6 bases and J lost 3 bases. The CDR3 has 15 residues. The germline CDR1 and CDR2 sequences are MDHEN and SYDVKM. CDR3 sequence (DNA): TGTGCCAGCAGCACGCCGGGAGGCCCCATCTACGAGCAGTACTTC. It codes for CASSTPGGPIYEQYF. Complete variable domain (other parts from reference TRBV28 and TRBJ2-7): DVKVTQSSRYLVKRTGEKVFLECVQDMDHENMFWYRQDPGLGLRLIYFSYDVKMKEKGDIPEGYSVSREKKERFSLILESASTNQTSMYLCASSTPGGPIYEQYFGPGTRLTVT.

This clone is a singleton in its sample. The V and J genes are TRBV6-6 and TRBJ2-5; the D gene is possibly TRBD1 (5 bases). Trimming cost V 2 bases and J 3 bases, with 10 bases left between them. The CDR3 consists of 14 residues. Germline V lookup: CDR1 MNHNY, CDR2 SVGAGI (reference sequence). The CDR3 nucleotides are TGTGCCAGCAGTTACCCAGGGCAGGAAGAGACCCAGTACTTC. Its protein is CASSYPGQEETQYF.

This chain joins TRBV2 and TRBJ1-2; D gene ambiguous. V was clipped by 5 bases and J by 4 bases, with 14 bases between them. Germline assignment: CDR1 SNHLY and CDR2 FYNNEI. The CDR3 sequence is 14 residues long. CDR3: CASSPNWTVYGYTF. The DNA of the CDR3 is TGTGCCAGCAGTCCTAACTGGACTGTCTATGGCTACACCTTC.

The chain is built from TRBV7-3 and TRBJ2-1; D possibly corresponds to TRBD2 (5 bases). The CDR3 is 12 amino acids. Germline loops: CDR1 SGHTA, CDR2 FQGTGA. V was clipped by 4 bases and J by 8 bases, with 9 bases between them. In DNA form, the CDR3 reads TGTGCCAGCAGCTCAGACGGGGATGAGCAGTTCTTC. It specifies CASSSDGDEQFF.

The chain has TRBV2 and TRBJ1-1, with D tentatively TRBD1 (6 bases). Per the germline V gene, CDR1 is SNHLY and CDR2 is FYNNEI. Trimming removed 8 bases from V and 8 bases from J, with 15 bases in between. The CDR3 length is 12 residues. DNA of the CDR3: TGTGCCAGCGTCGGGAGGGGGTCAGAAGCTTTCTTT. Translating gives CASVGRGSEAFF.

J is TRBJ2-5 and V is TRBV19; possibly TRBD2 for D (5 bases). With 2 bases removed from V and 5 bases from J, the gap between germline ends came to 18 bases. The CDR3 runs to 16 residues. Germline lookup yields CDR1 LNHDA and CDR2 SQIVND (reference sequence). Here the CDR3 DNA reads TGTGCCAGTAGTATACGGGGAGACCCCTTTCTGGAGACCCAGTACTTC. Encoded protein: CASSIRGDPFLETQYF.

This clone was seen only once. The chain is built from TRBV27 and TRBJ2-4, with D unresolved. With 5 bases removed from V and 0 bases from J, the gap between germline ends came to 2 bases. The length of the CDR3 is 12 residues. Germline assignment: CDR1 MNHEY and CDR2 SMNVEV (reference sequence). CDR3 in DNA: TGTGCCAGCAGTCTAGCCAAAAACATTCAGTACTTC. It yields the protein CASSLAKNIQYF.

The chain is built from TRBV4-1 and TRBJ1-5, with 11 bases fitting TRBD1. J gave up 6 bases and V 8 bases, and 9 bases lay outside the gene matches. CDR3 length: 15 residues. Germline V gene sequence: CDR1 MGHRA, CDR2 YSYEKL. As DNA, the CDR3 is TGCGCCAGCGGGGCGGGACAGGGGGGGAGTCAGCCCCAGCATTTT. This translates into CASGAGQGGSQPQHF.